Each of the 25 T cell receptor beta chains below was sequenced from the same sample in a study of control samples from healthy donors and cancer patients. Profiled with immunoSEQ multiplex PCR; TCRdb holds only in-frame clones, not every one. This table has 40,000 or so clones, 80% to 95% appearing once. Sequences were obtained from PBMCs. The receptors were gathered from a woman aged 40 to 55 with head and neck cancer.

The V call is TRBV15, the J call TRBJ1-3; 12 nucleotides agree with TRBD1. The CDR3 sequence is 15 residues long. Germline loops: CDR1 LNHNV, CDR2 YYDKDF (reference sequence). Germline trimming cut 5 bases from V and 2 bases from J; bases unmatched to any gene: 1. The CDR3 region is CATSGDRGPGNTIYF. The CDR3 DNA is TGTGCCACCAGCGGGGACAGGGGGCCTGGAAACACCATATATTTT.

The V and J genes are TRBV5-6 and TRBJ1-2; 8 bases match TRBD1. The CDR3 has 14 amino acids. Germline V CDR1 and CDR2: SGHDT, YYEEEE. J gave up 5 bases and V 6 bases, and 9 bases lay outside the gene matches. CDR3 residues: CASTLRGRFYGYTF. DNA of the CDR3: TGTGCCAGCACCCTCAGGGGGCGTTTTTATGGCTACACCTTC. Looking up the rest from reference TRBV5-6 and TRBJ1-2 gives the full variable domain: DAGVTQSPTHLIKTRGQQVTLRCSPKSGHDTVSWYQQALGQGPQFIFQYYEEEERQRGNFPDRFSGHQFPNYSSELNVNALLLGDSALYLCASTLRGRFYGYTFGSGTRLTVV.

The chain carries TRBV6-5 and TRBJ2-7; no firm D call. V was pared by 5 bases and J by 3 bases, with 8 bases between. The V gene's germline CDR1 is MNHEY and CDR2 SVGAGI. This CDR3 comprises 12 residues. In DNA, the CDR3 is TGTGCCAGCAGTAGCGACGGCTACGAGCAGTACTTC. This sequence encodes CASSSDGYEQYF.

The chain employs TRBV14 and TRBJ2-1, with D tentatively TRBD2 (6 bases). Germline V lookup: CDR1 SGHDN, CDR2 FVKESK. V gave up 2 bases and J gave up 3 bases, with 17 bases separating them. The length of the CDR3 is 17 residues. CDR3 sequence (DNA): TGTGCCAGCAGCCAAACGGTCGGCGGGAATAACTACAATGAGCAGTTCTTC. It translates to CASSQTVGGNNYNEQFF.

The V gene is TRBV30, the J gene TRBJ1-3; D is possibly TRBD1 (6 bases). CDR3 length: 17 amino acids. The germline V and J ends were trimmed by 2 bases and 4 bases, with 21 bases remaining between them. Per the germline V gene, CDR1 is GTSNPN and CDR2 is SVGIG (reference sequence). CDR3 protein: CAWSTPRGELSGNTIYF. The CDR3 DNA sequence: TGTGCCTGGAGTACCCCCAGGGGCGAGTTATCGGGAAACACCATATATTTT.

This chain connects TRBV7-9 to TRBJ1-3, with no clear D. Trimming left V 2 bases short and J 0 bases short, with 8 bases between. This CDR3 region has 15 residues. From germline, CDR1 is SEHNR and CDR2 FQNEAQ (reference sequence). The CDR3 nucleotides read TGTGCCAGCAGCTTACCGAGATCCTCTGGAAACACCATATATTTT. It yields the protein CASSLPRSSGNTIYF.

The chain combines TRBV6-6 with TRBJ1-5; 10 positions agree with TRBD1. The trim removed 5 bases at V and 7 bases at J, leaving 14 bases unmatched. The CDR3 is 17 residues long. Germline CDR1 reads MNHNY; CDR2 reads SVGAGI (reference sequence). The CDR3: CASSPPGGQGNGQPQHF. The CDR3 DNA reads TGTGCCAGCAGTCCTCCGGGGGGACAGGGGAACGGACAGCCCCAGCATTTT.

The chain uses TRBV27 and TRBJ1-2, with unresolved D. Germline V lookup: CDR1 MNHEY, CDR2 SMNVEV (reference sequence). Trimming cost V 2 bases and J 2 bases, with 6 bases left between them. This CDR3 spans 13 amino acids. CDR3 sequence: CASSLEGNYGYTF. The CDR3 nucleotides are TGTGCCAGCAGTTTAGAAGGCAACTATGGCTACACCTTC.

This clone came up once. The chain carries TRBV19 and TRBJ2-2; D gene ambiguous. The germline V and J ends were trimmed by 2 bases and 1 base, with 5 bases remaining between them. The germline V gene has CDR1 LNHDA and CDR2 SQIVND (reference sequence). This CDR3 is built from 14 residues. The CDR3 DNA reads TGTGCCAGTAGTATACCCAGGAACACCGGGGAGCTGTTTTTT. This translates into CASSIPRNTGELFF.

This chain connects TRBV2 to TRBJ1-2, with TRBD1 as a possible D gene (6 bases). Germline V gene lookup returns CDR1 SNHLY and CDR2 FYNNEI. The CDR3 loop spans 14 amino acids. V was cut by 6 bases and J by 1 base, with 12 bases left in between. CDR3 DNA sequence: TGTGCCAGCAGGTGGACAGAAAGTAACTATGGCTACACCTTC. This codes for CASRWTESNYGYTF.

The chain joins TRBV10-1 to TRBJ1-4; TRBD1 might be the D (5 bases). The V gene's germline CDR1 is WNHNN and CDR2 SYGVQD (reference sequence). The CDR3 is 14 amino acids. Trimming removed 2 bases from V and 5 bases from J, with 9 bases in between. The CDR3 region has the DNA TGCGCCAGCAGTGAGGACTCAGGGAATGAAAAACTGTTTTTT. It translates to CASSEDSGNEKLFF.

J is TRBJ2-1 and V is TRBV12-2; TRBD2 is taken as the D call from the table, unchecked against the DNA. TRBV12-2 is an annotated pseudogene. The CDR3 covers 14 residues. CDR3 amino acids: CASRFTRPGDEQFF. The CDR3 nucleotides read TGTGCAAGTCGCTTCACAAGACCGGGAGATGAGCAGTTCTTC.

The chain uses TRBV6-5 and TRBJ2-7, with 7 bases identical to TRBD1. The CDR3 totals 15 residues. Germline CDR1 and CDR2: MNHEY and SVGAGI. V shed 4 bases, J shed 0 bases, and the junction held 6 bases outside the gene matches. Here the CDR3 reads CASSLRGPLSYEQYF. As DNA, the CDR3 is TGTGCCAGCAGTTTAAGGGGGCCACTCTCCTACGAGCAGTACTTC.

This chain uses TRBV5-4 with TRBJ1-2; no reliable D call. Germline CDR1 is SGHNT and CDR2 is YYREEE (reference sequence). This CDR3 has 13 amino acids. V was pared by 4 bases and J by 9 bases, with 16 bases between. The CDR3 sequence is CASSRLYVNSYTF. CDR3 nucleotide sequence: TGTGCCAGCAGCCGATTGTACGTCAATAGCTACACCTTC.

DNA of the CDR3: TGTGCCAGCAGCGCCGGGACTAGCGGGAGTGAGCAGTTCTTC. Its translation: CASSAGTSGSEQFF. The gene calls are TRBV5-6 and TRBJ2-1; 14 bases line up with TRBD2. Germline V lookup: CDR1 SGHDT, CDR2 YYEEEE. After removal of 4 bases from V and 9 bases from J, the junction contained 3 bases not matched to a gene. This CDR3 region has 14 residues.

This clone was picked up one time. V gene TRBV3-1 (or the pseudogene TRBV3-2) combines with J gene TRBJ1-1; unclear D gene. The CDR3 contains 13 residues. V was shortened by 1 base and J by 11 bases, with 14 bases between the two germline ends. From germline, CDR1 is LGHDT and CDR2 YNNKEL (reference sequence). For the CDR3, the DNA is TGTGCCAGCAGCCAAGTCCGCGGGTACCGGGCTTTCTTT. Translation gives CASSQVRGYRAFF.

This clone appeared a few times. The gene calls are TRBV3-1 (or the pseudogene TRBV3-2) and TRBJ1-1; D may be TRBD1 (5 bases). There are 14 residues in the CDR3. With 1 base removed from V and 6 bases from J, the gap between germline ends came to 12 bases. Germline V gene sequence: CDR1 LGHDT, CDR2 YNNKEL (reference sequence). The chain's CDR3 is CASSQGGTLPEAFF. The CDR3 DNA sequence: TGTGCCAGCAGCCAAGGGGGGACTCTCCCTGAAGCTTTCTTT.

The V gene is TRBV2, the J gene TRBJ2-7; 10 bases agree with TRBD2. After removal of 7 bases from V and 3 bases from J, the junction contained 9 bases not matched to a gene. The germline V gene has CDR1 SNHLY and CDR2 FYNNEI. CDR3 size: 15 residues. Written as DNA, the CDR3 is TGTGCCAGCAACATAGCGGGAGGCAGAGTCTACGAGCAGTACTTC. This translates into CASNIAGGRVYEQYF.

This chain joins TRBV6-6 and TRBJ2-5; 8 bases match TRBD1. The V gene end was trimmed by 7 bases and the J gene end by 0 bases; junction bases not matched to a gene: 10. Germline CDR1 is MNHNY and CDR2 is SVGAGI (reference sequence). The CDR3 covers 16 residues. The CDR3, as DNA: TGTGCCAGCATGGCCGGACAGGGTACAGACCAAGAGACCCAGTACTTC. Residues: CASMAGQGTDQETQYF.

The V and J genes are TRBV9 and TRBJ2-2, with TRBD1 identical over 9 bases. After removal of 3 bases from V and 4 bases from J, the junction contained 7 bases not matched to a gene. Germline V gives CDR1 SGDLS, CDR2 YYNGEE. The CDR3 extends over 16 amino acids. For the CDR3, the DNA is TGTGCCAGCAGCGGTGGGACAGGGTCGGCCACCGGGGAGCTGTTTTTT. The encoded protein is CASSGGTGSATGELFF.

V and J are TRBV6-6 and TRBJ1-2, with 9 bases identical to TRBD1. Germline CDR1 MNHNY, CDR2 SVGAGI (reference sequence). The CDR3 is made up of 14 amino acids. J lost 2 bases, V lost 6 bases, and 4 bases had no gene match. CDR3 nucleotides: TGTGCCAGCAGCCAAGGGACAGGGAACTATGGCTACACCTTC. Its protein product is CASSQGTGNYGYTF.

The V and J genes are TRBV6-1 and TRBJ2-7; TRBD2 agrees at 8 bases. The CDR3 is made up of 15 amino acids. V shed 2 bases and J 5 bases; nucleotides not matched to a gene: 8. Germline V gene data show CDR1 as MNHNS and CDR2 as SASEGT. In DNA, the CDR3 is TGTGCCAGCAGTGAACCGGGACTAGTGGTCCACGAGCAGTACTTC. Its translation is CASSEPGLVVHEQYF.

The V and J genes are TRBV23-1 and TRBJ2-1; D not resolved. TRBV23-1 is filed as an ORF, its function uncertain. This CDR3 is 14 amino acids long. V dropped 9 bases and J dropped 0 bases, with 12 bases sitting between them. CDR3 DNA sequence: TGCGCCAGAGGTGGCCAGGCCTCCTACAATGAGCAGTTCTTC. It specifies CARGGQASYNEQFF.

CDR3 amino acids: CASSLEDSPRHPQHF. In nucleotides, the CDR3 is TGTGCCAGCAGCTTGGAAGACAGCCCGAGGCATCCCCAGCATTTT. The rearrangement uses TRBV5-5 and TRBJ1-5, with TRBD1 as a possible D gene (5 bases). The CDR3 is 15 residues long. Germline assignment: CDR1 SGHKS and CDR2 YYEKEE (reference sequence). Trimming removed 0 bases from V and 10 bases from J, with 17 bases in between.

The rearrangement joins TRBV5-6 to TRBJ1-1; unclear D gene. The germline gives CDR1 SGHDT, CDR2 YYEEEE. Trimming took 2 bases from V and 4 from J, leaving 6 bases between them. The CDR3 totals 12 residues. CDR3 nucleotide sequence: TGTGCCAGCAGCTTCGGAAGCACTGAAGCTTTCTTT. Amino acid sequence: CASSFGSTEAFF. Looking up the rest from reference TRBV5-6 and TRBJ1-1 gives the full variable domain: DAGVTQSPTHLIKTRGQQVTLRCSPKSGHDTVSWYQQALGQGPQFIFQYYEEEERQRGNFPDRFSGHQFPNYSSELNVNALLLGDSALYLCASSFGSTEAFFGQGTRLTVV.